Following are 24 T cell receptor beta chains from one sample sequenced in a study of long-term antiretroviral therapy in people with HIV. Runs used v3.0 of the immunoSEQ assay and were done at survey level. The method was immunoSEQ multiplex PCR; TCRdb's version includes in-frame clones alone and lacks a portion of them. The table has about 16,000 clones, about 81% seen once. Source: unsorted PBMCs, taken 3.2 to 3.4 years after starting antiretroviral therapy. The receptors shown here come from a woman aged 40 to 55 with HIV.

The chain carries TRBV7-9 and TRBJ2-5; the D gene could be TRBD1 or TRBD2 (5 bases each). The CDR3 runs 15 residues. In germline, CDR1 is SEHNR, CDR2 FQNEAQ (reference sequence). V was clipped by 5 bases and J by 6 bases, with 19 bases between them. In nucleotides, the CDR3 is TGTGCCAGCAGCGAACATTCAGGGAGATTCAAGACCCAGTACTTC. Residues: CASSEHSGRFKTQYF.

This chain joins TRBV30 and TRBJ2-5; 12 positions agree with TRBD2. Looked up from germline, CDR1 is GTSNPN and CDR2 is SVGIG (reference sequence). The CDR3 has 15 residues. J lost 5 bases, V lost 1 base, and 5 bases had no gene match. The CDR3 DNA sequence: TGTGCCTGGAGTGCCGGACTAGCGGGGTTGGAGACCCAGTACTTC. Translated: CAWSAGLAGLETQYF.

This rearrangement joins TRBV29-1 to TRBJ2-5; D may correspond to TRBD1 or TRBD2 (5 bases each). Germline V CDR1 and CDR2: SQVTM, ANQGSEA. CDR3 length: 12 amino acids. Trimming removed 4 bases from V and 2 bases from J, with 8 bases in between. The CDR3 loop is CSVGDAQETQYF. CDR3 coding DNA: TGCAGCGTTGGGGACGCGCAAGAGACCCAGTACTTC. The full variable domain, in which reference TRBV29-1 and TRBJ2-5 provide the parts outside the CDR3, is SAVISQKPSRDICQRGTSLTIQCQVDSQVTMMFWYRQQPGQSLTLIATANQGSEATYESGFVIDKFPISRPNLTFSTLTVSNMSPEDSSIYLCSVGDAQETQYFGPGTRLLVL.

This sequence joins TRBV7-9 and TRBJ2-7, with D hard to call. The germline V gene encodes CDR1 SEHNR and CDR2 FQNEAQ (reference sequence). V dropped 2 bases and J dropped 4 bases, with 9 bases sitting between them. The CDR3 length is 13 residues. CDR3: CASSLSWGYEQYF. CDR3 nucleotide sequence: TGTGCCAGCAGCTTAAGTTGGGGTTACGAGCAGTACTTC.

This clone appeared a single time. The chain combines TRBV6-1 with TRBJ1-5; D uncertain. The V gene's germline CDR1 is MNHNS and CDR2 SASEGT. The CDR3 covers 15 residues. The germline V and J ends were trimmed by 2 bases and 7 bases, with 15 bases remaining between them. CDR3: CASSEHPGGQQPQHF. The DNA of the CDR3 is TGTGCCAGCAGTGAACACCCGGGCGGGCAACAGCCCCAGCATTTT.

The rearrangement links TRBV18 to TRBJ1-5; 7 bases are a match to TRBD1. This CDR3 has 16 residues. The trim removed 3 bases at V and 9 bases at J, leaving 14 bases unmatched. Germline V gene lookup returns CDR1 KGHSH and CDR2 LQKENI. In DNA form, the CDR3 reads TGTGCCAGCTCACCGGGAATGGTCAGGGGGGCGAGGCCCCAGCATTTT. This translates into CASSPGMVRGARPQHF.

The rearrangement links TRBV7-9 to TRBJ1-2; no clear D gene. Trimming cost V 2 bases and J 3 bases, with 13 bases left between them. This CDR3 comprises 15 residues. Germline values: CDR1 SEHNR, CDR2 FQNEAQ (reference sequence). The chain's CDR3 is CASSLSRAGDYGYTF. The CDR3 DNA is TGTGCCAGCAGCTTAAGTCGGGCAGGAGACTATGGCTACACCTTC.

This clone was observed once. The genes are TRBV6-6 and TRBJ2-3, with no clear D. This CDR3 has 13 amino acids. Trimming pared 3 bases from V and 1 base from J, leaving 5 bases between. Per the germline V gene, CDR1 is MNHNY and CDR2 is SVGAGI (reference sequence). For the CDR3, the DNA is TGTGCCAGCAGTTATCAAGGCACAGATACGCAGTATTTT. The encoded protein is CASSYQGTDTQYF.

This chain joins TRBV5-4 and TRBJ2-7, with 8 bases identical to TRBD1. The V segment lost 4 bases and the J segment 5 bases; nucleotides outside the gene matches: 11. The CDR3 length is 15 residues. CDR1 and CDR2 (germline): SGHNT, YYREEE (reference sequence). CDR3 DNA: TGTGCCAGCAGCCTAGCGACAGGGGTCGGGAACGAGCAGTACTTC. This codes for CASSLATGVGNEQYF.

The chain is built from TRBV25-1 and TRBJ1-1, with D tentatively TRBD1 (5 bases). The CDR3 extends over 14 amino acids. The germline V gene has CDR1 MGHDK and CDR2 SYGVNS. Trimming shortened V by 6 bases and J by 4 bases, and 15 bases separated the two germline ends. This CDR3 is CASRLGEGSTEAFF. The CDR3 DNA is TGTGCCAGCAGGCTGGGGGAGGGGAGCACTGAAGCTTTCTTT.

The CDR3 DNA sequence: TGTGCCAGCAGCTTCGAAAACCGTGACAACTATGGCTACACCTTC. Protein: CASSFENRDNYGYTF. The gene calls are TRBV5-4 and TRBJ1-2; D is unclear. CDR1 and CDR2 from the germline V gene are SGHNT and YYREEE (reference sequence). The CDR3 has 15 residues. Trimming removed 2 bases at V and 2 bases at J, with 13 bases between.

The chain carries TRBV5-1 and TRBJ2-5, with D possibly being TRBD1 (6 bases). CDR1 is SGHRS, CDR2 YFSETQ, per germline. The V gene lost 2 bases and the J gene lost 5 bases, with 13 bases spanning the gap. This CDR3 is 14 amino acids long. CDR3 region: CASSFTGLRETQYF. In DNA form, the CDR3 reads TGCGCCAGCAGCTTCACAGGGCTGCGGGAGACCCAGTACTTC. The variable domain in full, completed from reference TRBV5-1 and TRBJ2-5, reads KAGVTQTPRYLIKTRGQQVTLSCSPISGHRSVSWYQQTPGQGLQFLFEYFSETQRNKGNFPGRFSGRQFSNSRSEMNVSTLELGDSALYLCASSFTGLRETQYFGPGTRLLVL.

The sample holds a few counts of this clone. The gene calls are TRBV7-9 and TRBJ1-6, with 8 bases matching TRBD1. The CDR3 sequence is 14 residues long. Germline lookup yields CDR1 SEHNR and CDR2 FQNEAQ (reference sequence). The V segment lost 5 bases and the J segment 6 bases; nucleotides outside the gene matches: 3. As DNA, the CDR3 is TGTGCCAGCAGCCCCGGACAGGGTAATTCACCCCTCCACTTT. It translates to CASSPGQGNSPLHF.

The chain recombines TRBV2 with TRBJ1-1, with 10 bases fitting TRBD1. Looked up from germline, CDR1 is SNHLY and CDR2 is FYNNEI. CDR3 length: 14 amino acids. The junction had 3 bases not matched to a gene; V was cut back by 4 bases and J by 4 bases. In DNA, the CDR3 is TGTGCCAGCAGTGTCCGGGACAGGGGCACTGAAGCTTTCTTT. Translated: CASSVRDRGTEAFF.

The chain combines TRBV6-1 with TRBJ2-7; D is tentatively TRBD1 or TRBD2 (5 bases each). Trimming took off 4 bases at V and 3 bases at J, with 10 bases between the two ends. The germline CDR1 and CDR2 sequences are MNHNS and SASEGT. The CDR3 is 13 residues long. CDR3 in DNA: TGTGCCAGCAGTGCCGGGACGGACTACGAGCAGTACTTC. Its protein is CASSAGTDYEQYF.

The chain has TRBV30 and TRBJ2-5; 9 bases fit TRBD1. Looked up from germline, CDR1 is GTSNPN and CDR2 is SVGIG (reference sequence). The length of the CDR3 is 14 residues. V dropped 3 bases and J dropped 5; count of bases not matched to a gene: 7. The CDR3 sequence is CAWRYTGGGETQYF. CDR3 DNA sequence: TGTGCCTGGAGATATACAGGGGGCGGTGAGACCCAGTACTTC.

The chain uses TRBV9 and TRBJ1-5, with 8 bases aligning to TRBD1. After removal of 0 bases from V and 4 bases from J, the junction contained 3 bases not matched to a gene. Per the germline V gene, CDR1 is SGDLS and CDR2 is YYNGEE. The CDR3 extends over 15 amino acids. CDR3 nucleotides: TGTGCCAGCAGCGTAGAAGACAGGGGTAATCAGCCCCAGCATTTT. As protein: CASSVEDRGNQPQHF.

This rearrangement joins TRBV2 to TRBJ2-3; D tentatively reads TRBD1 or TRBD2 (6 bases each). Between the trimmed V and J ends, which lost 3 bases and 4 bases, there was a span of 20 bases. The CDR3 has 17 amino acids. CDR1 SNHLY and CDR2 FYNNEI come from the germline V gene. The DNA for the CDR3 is TGTGCCAGCAGTGAGGGGGGCGGTTGGGGTCGGTCAGATACGCAGTATTTT. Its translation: CASSEGGGWGRSDTQYF.

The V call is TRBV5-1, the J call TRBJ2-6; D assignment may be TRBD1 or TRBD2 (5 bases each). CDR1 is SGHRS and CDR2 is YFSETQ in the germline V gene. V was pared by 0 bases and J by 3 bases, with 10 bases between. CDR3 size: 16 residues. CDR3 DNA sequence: TGCGCCAGCAGCTTGGAGGGGACGGTTGGGGCCAACGTCCTGACTTTC. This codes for CASSLEGTVGANVLTF. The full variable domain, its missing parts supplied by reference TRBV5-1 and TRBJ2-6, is KAGVTQTPRYLIKTRGQQVTLSCSPISGHRSVSWYQQTPGQGLQFLFEYFSETQRNKGNFPGRFSGRQFSNSRSEMNVSTLELGDSALYLCASSLEGTVGANVLTFGAGSRLTVL.

The CDR3 DNA is TGCGCCAGCAGTGAGACCCTAGCGGGGACCCAGTACTTC. Translated: CASSETLAGTQYF. This chain joins TRBV10-1 and TRBJ2-5; 8 bases match TRBD2. Germline V gene data show CDR1 as WNHNN and CDR2 as SYGVQD (reference sequence). The CDR3 spans 13 residues. J lost 7 bases, V lost 2 bases, and 3 bases had no gene match.

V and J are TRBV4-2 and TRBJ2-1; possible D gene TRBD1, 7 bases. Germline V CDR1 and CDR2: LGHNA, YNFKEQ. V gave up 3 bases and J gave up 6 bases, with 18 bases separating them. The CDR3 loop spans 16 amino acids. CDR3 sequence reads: CASSQGGQLSGNEQFF. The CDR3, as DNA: TGTGCCAGCAGCCAGGGGGGACAGTTGTCCGGCAATGAGCAGTTCTTC.

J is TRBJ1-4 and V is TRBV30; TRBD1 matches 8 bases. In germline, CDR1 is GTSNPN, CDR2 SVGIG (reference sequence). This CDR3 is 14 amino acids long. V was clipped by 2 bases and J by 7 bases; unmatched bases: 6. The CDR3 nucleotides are TGTGCCTGGAGTCCGCAGGGGGCGGGTGAAAAACTGTTTTTT. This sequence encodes CAWSPQGAGEKLFF. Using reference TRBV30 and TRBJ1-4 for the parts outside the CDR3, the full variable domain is SQTIHQWPATLVQPVGSPLSLECTVEGTSNPNLYWYRQAAGRGLQLLFYSVGIGQISSEVPQNLSASRPQDRQFILSSKKLLLSDSGFYLCAWSPQGAGEKLFFGSGTQLSVL.

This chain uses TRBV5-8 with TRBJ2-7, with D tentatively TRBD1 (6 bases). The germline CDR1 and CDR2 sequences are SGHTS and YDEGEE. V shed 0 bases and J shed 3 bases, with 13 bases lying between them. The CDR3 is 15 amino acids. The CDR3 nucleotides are TGTGCCAGCAGCTTGGCCAGGGGACGTCTCTACGAGCAGTACTTC. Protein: CASSLARGRLYEQYF.

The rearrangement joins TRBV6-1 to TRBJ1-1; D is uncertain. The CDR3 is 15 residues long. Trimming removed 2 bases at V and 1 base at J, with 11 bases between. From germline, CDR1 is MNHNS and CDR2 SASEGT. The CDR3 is CASSEFRRGNTEAFF. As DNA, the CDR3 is TGTGCCAGCAGTGAATTTAGACGGGGGAACACTGAAGCTTTCTTT.